A single T cell receptor beta chain is shown here with its context. These data belong to a study of T cells expressing NK-cell markers. The wider study: The authors derived TCR beta repertoires from sorted CD3+CD56+NKG2C+, CD3+CD56+NKG2C- and CD3+CD56-NKG2C+ T cells. Seven of the eight sequenced donors were classified as HCMV-seropositive, and one was classified as seronegative.

5'RACE template switching with UMIs generated TCR beta cDNA. TCRdb reanalyzed the 5' RACE reads and collapses them to one entry per CDR3 protein, without DNA. The data include over 350,000 distinct CDR3 sequences; the top ten clones carry over 8.5%. The CDR3 is 17 residues long. From germline, CDR1 is SGHTA and CDR2 FQGTGA. The chain recombines TRBV7-3 with TRBJ2-1; TCRdb proposes TRBD1, but this gene call is untestable without DNA. The TCR was taken from a woman aged 45-65 years in good health. The sequencing input was blood T cells: a sorted CD56 or NKG2C T cell subset, CD4+ or CD8+ T cells, or bulk PBMC T cells (not recorded which). The CDR3 protein is CASSPRTGKISYNEQFF.